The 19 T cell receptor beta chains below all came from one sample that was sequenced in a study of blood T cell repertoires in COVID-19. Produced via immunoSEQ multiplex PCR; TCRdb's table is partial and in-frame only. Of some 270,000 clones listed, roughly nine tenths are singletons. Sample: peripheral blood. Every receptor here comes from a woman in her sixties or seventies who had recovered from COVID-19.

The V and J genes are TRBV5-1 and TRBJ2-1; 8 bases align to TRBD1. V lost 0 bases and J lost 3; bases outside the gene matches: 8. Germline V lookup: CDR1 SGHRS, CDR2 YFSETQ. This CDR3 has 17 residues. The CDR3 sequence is CASSLGVLTGDYNEQFF. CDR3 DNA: TGCGCCAGCAGCTTGGGGGTTCTGACAGGGGACTACAATGAGCAGTTCTTC.

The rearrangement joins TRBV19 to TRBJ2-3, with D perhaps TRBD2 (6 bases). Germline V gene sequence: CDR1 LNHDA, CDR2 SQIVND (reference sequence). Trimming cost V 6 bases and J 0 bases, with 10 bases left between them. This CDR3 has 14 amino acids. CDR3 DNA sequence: TGTGCCAGTAGGACGGGACTGAGCACAGATACGCAGTATTTT. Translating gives CASRTGLSTDTQYF.

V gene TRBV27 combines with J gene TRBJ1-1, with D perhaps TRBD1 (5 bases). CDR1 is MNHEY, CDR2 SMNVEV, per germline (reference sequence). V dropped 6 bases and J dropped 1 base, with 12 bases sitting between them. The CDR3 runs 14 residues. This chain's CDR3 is CASSIQDRNTEAFF. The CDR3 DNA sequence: TGTGCCAGCAGCATCCAAGACAGGAACACTGAAGCTTTCTTT.

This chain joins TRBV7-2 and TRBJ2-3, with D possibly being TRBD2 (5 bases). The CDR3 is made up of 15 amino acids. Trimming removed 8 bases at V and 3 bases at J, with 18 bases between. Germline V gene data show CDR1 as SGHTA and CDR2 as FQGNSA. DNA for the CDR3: TGTGCCAGCGCTAGTGGCCTCCCGGGAACAGATACGCAGTATTTT. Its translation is CASASGLPGTDTQYF.

CDR3: CASSRPGAYEQYF. CDR3 nucleotide sequence: TGTGCCAGCAGTCGCCCCGGGGCCTACGAGCAGTACTTC. The V and J genes are TRBV27 and TRBJ2-7; the D gene is possibly TRBD2 (5 bases). Trimming left V 5 bases short and J 2 bases short, with 10 bases between. This CDR3 has 13 amino acids. The germline V gene has CDR1 MNHEY and CDR2 SMNVEV (reference sequence).

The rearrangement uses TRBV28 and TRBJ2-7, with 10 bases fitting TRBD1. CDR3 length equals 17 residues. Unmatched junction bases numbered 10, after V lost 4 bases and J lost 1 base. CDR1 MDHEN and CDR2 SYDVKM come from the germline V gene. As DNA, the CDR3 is TGTGCCAGCAGTTCTCATCCGGGACAGGGGTCTTCCTACGAGCAGTACTTC. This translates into CASSSHPGQGSSYEQYF.

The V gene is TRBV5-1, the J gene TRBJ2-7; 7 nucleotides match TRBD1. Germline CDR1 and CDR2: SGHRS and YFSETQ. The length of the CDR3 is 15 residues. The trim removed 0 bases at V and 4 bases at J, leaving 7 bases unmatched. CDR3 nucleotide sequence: TGCGCCAGCAGCTTGGTGAGAGGGGGCGAGTACGAGCAGTACTTC. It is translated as CASSLVRGGEYEQYF. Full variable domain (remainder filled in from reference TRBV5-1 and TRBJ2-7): KAGVTQTPRYLIKTRGQQVTLSCSPISGHRSVSWYQQTPGQGLQFLFEYFSETQRNKGNFPGRFSGRQFSNSRSEMNVSTLELGDSALYLCASSLVRGGEYEQYFGPGTRLTVT.

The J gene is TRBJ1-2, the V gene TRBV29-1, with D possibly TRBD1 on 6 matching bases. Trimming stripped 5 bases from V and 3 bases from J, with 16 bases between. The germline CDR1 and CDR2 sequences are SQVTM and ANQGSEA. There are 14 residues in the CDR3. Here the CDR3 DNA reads TGCAGCGTTCTCCAACGGAACAGGGACTATGGCTACACCTTC. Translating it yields CSVLQRNRDYGYTF.

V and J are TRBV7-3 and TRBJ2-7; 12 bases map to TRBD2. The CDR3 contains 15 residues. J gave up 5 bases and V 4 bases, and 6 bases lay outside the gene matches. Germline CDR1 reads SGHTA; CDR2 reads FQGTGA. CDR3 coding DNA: TGTGCCAGCAGCTCACGACTAGCGGGGGTCAACGAGCAGTACTTC. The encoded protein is CASSSRLAGVNEQYF. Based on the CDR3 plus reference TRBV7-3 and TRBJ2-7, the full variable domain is GAGVSQTPSNKVTEKGKYVELRCDPISGHTALYWYRQSLGQGPEFLIYFQGTGAADDSGLPNDRFFAVRPEGSVSTLKIQRTERGDSAVYLCASSSRLAGVNEQYFGPGTRLTVT.

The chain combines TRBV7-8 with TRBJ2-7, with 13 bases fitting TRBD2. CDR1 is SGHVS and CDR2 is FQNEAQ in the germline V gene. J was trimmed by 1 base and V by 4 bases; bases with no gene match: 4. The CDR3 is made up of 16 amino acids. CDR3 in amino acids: CASSYRTSGGSYEQYF. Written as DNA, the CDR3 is TGTGCCAGCAGCTACAGGACTAGCGGGGGATCCTACGAGCAGTACTTC.

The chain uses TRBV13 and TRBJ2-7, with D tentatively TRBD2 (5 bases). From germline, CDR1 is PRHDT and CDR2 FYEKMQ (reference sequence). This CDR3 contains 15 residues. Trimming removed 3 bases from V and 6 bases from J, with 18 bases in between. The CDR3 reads CASSLEDGLLSEQYF. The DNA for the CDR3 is TGTGCCAGCAGCTTGGAGGACGGACTGCTTTCCGAGCAGTACTTC.

The CDR3 DNA is TGTGCCAGCAGCCAAGAGGCACACCACACAGATACGCAGTATTTT. Protein: CASSQEAHHTDTQYF. The V call is TRBV3-1 (or the pseudogene TRBV3-2), the J call TRBJ2-3, with D unresolved. The V end was cut by 0 bases, the J end by 2 bases, with 9 bases between. This CDR3 has 15 residues. Germline V lookup: CDR1 LGHDT, CDR2 YNNKEL (reference sequence).

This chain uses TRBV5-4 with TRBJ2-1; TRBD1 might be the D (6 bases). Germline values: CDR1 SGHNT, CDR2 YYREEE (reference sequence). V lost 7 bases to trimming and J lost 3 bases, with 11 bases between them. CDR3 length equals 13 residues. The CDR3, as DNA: TGTGCCAGCTTAGACAGGCTCTACAATGAGCAGTTCTTC. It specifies CASLDRLYNEQFF.

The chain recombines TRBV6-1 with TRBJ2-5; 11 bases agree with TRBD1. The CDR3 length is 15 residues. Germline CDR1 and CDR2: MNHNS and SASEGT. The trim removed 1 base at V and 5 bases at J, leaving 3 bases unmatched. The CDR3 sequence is CASSEGTGGKETQYF. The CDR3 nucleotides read TGTGCCAGCAGTGAAGGGACAGGGGGCAAGGAGACCCAGTACTTC.

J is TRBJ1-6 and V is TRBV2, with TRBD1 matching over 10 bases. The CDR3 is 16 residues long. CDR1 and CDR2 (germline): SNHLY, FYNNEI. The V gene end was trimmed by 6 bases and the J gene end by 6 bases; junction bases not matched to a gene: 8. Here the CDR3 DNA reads TGTGCCAGCAGCCAGAGACAGGGGGCGAGTAATTCACCCCTCCACTTT. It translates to CASSQRQGASNSPLHF.

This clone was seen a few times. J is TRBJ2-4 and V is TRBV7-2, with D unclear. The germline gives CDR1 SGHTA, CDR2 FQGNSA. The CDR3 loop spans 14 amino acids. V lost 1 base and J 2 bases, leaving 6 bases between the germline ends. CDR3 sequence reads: CASSLGVPKNIQYF. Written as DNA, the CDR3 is TGTGCCAGCAGCTTAGGAGTTCCCAAAAACATTCAGTACTTC.

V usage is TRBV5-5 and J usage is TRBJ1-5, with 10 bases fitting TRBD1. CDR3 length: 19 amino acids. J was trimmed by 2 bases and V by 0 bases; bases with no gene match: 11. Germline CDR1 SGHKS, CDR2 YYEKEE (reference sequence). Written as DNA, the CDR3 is TGTGCCAGCAGCTTGGGTTTGGGATGGGACAGGGGTGGCAATCAGCCCCAGCATTTT. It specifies CASSLGLGWDRGGNQPQHF.

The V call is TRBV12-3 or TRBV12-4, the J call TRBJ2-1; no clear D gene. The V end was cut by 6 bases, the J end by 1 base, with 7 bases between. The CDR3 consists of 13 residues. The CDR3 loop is CASRQRSYNEQFF. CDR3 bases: TGTGCCAGCAGACAACGTTCCTACAATGAGCAGTTCTTC.

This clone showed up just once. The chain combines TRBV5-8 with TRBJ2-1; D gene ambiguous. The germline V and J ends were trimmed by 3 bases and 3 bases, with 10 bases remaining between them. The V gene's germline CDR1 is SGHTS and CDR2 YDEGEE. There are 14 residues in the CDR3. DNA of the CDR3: TGTGCCAGCAGCTCGAAGAGTTTCTACAATGAGCAGTTCTTC. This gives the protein CASSSKSFYNEQFF.